This entry features one T cell receptor beta chain sequence. The protocol was immunoSEQ multiplex PCR, while the TCRdb copy is restricted to in-frame clones and leaves out a portion. The sample comprises 80,000 to 100,000 clones, approximately 80% of which are singletons, and 15% to 20% rests with the top ten. V lost 2 bases to trimming and J lost 0 bases, with 8 bases between them. The CDR3 runs 15 residues. Germline V lookup: CDR1 SGHVS, CDR2 FQNEAQ. The data originate from a study of PD-1 blockade in classical Hodgkin lymphoma. Study-level background: The nivolumab dose that patients received was 3 mg/kg, given intravenously every 2 weeks.

No patient escaped relapse after autologous stem cell transplantation, and brentuximab vedotin exposure varied. The source is a human donor with classical Hodgkin lymphoma. The chain uses TRBV7-8 and TRBJ1-3; unclear D gene. The material sequenced was peripheral blood mononuclear cells (PBMCs), taken before the second cycle of nivolumab. CDR3 nucleotide sequence: TGTGCCAGCAGCTTAACTCGAATCTCTGGAAACACCATATATTTT. This gives the protein CASSLTRISGNTIYF. The whole variable domain, remainder taken from reference TRBV7-8 and TRBJ1-3, is GAGVSQSPRYKVAKRGQDVALRCDPISGHVSLFWYQQALGQGPEFLTYFQNEAQLDKSGLPSDRFFAERPEGSVSTLKIQRTQQEDSAVYLCASSLTRISGNTIYFGEGSWLTVV.